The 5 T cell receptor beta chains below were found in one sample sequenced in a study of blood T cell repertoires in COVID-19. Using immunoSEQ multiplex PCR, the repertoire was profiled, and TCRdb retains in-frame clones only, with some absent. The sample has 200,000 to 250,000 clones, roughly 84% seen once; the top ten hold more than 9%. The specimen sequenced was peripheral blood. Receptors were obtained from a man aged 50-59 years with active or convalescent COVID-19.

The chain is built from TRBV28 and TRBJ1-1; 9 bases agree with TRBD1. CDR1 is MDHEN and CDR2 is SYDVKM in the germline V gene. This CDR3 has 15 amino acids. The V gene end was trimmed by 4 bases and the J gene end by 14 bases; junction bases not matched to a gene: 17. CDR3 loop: CASSSPLPGQGVSFF. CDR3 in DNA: TGTGCCAGCAGTTCCCCCCTCCCGGGACAGGGTGTTTCGTTCTTT.

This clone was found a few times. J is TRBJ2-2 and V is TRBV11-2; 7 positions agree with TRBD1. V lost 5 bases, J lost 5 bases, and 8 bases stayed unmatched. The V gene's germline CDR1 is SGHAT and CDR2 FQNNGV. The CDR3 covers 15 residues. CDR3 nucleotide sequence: TGTGCCAGCAGCGTCAGACAGGGTTGGACCGGGGAGCTGTTTTTT. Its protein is CASSVRQGWTGELFF.

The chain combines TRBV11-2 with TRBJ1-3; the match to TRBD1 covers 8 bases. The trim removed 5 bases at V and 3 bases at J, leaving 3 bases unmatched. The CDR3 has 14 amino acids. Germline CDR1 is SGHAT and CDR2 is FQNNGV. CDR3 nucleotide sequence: TGTGCCAGCAGCGTGGACAGGGATGGAAACACCATATATTTT. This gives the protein CASSVDRDGNTIYF.

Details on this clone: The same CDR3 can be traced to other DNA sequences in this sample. The CDR3 sequence: CASRGSTDTQYF. The CDR3 nucleotides read TGTGCCAGCCGGGGAAGCACAGATACGCAGTATTTT. The V call is TRBV6-5, the J call TRBJ2-3; weak D call: TRBD2 (5 bases). The V and J ends lost 8 bases and 0 bases respectively, with 6 bases between them. Germline V gene lookup returns CDR1 MNHEY and CDR2 SVGAGI. This CDR3 has 12 residues.

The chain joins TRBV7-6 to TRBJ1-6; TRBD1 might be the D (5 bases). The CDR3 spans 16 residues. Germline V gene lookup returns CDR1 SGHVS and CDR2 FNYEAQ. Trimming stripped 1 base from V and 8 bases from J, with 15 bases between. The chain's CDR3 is CASSLGQGGLYSPLHF. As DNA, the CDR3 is TGTGCCAGCAGCTTAGGGCAGGGAGGTCTCTATTCACCCCTCCACTTT.